This TCR beta chain was identified during a study of cytomegalovirus exposure and HLA in healthy donors. General study points: Reported findings show TCR beta sequences accurately forecast HLA-A and HLA-B alleles in most subjects. Clonal expansion was found to be greater in HLA-associated TCR beta chains than in equally common others in a later analysis. Confirmation in vitro established that a few CMV-associated chains were specific for CMV antigens.

The PCR was carried out with 60 Vbeta primers and 13 Jbeta primers. This table comes from immunoSEQ multiplex PCR, and its TCRdb copy is limited to in-frame clones, with some not included. The top ten hold 2.5% to 4% of the sample, which has more than 100,000 clones, around 60% seen once. A word on this clone: Its antigen is still unknown.

CDR1 SGHDT and CDR2 YYEEEE come from the germline V gene. There are 14 residues in the CDR3. The V end was cut by 4 bases, the J end by 2 bases, with 7 bases between. The sample was PBMCs. The chain is built from TRBV5-6 and TRBJ2-6; D is unclear. The clonotype originates from a woman between 45 and 60 years old in good health and CMV-seronegative. The CDR3 loop reads CASSLNAGANVLTF. The CDR3 DNA reads as TGTGCCAGCAGCCTAAATGCTGGGGCCAACGTCCTGACTTTC.